This is a list of T cell receptor beta chains from one sample in a study of blood T cell repertoires in COVID-19. This table comes from immunoSEQ multiplex PCR, and its TCRdb copy is limited to in-frame clones, with some not included. The repertoire holds fewer than 300,000 clones, with about nine tenths as singletons. The material sequenced was peripheral blood. All receptors derive from a person in their late teens or twenties with COVID-19, enrolled during active disease. CDR3s include the opening cysteine and the closing phenylalanine or tryptophan. A D gene is named only where the DNA matches it firmly. Size is omitted from some rows. Given values are once, few, many or a class for expanded clones.

j_call clone_size d_call v_call cdr3_nt cdr3_aa
TRBJ1-2 - TRBD1 TRBV28 TGTGCCAGCAGTTCCACAGGGGATTCTAACTATGGCTACACCTTC CASSSTGDSNYGYTF
TRBJ2-7 - - TRBV28 TGTGCCAGCAGTTTGGTCGGAGCTCCCCACTACGAGCAGTACTTC CASSLVGAPHYEQYF
TRBJ1-5 - - TRBV4-2 TGTGCCAGCAGCCAAGGAGGGATCCAGCATTTT CASSQGGIQHF
TRBJ2-1 - - TRBV4-3 TGCGCCAGCAGCCAAGAGCGGAACTCCTACAATGAGCAGTTCTTC CASSQERNSYNEQFF
TRBJ1-1 - TRBD1 TRBV24-1 TGTGCCACCAGTGATGGGGACAGGGGGGGCACTGAAGCTTTCTTT CATSDGDRGGTEAFF
TRBJ1-5 - TRBD1 TRBV19 TGTGCCAGTAGAGGACAGGTGAGTCAGCCCCAGCATTTT CASRGQVSQPQHF
TRBJ2-1 once TRBD2 TRBV5-4 TGTGCCAGCAGCTTGGATGGGACTAGCGGGAGTAATGAGCAGTTCTTC CASSLDGTSGSNEQFF
TRBJ2-1 - - TRBV11-3 TGTGCCAGCAGCTTAGGCGTTTCCTCCGGCTCCTACAATGAGCAGTTCTTC CASSLGVSSGSYNEQFF
TRBJ2-1 - TRBD1 TRBV11-2 TGTGCCAGCAGCTACGAGGCGGGACAGGGGAACAATGAGCAGTTCTTC CASSYEAGQGNNEQFF
TRBJ2-5 - TRBD1 TRBV7-9 TGTGCCAGCAGCTCCCCCTGGACAGGTTCCTCTTCCAAAGAGACCCAGTACTTC CASSSPWTGSSSKETQYF